This T cell receptor beta chain is drawn from a study of Ad26.COV2.S vaccination and SARS-CoV-2 variants. A note on this clone: Antigen specificity is unknown.

Study findings and constraints: It was found that vaccine and placebo recipients had similar non-spike TCR breadth. Spike-specific TCR breadth was greater after Ad26.COV2.S than placebo.

Profiled with immunoSEQ multiplex PCR; TCRdb holds only in-frame clones, not every one. The sample consists of roughly 410,000 clones, roughly four fifths of them appearing once. Treatment indicated: around 19 received Ad26.COV2.S at low or high dose, single or two shots; 5 received placebo; per-sample allocation not given. Samples were taken on day 63 after the first vaccine or placebo injection. Germline V gene data show CDR1 as MNHEY and CDR2 as SMNVEV (reference sequence). V was trimmed by 3 bases and J by 10 bases, leaving 12 bases between them. The CDR3 spans 12 residues. The gene calls are TRBV27 and TRBJ1-2; D call uncertain. This clonotype was sampled from a person between 18 and 59 years old who received the Ad26.COV2.S COVID-19 vaccine or a placebo. This specimen consisted of peripheral blood, obtained in a trial of Ad26.COV2.S vaccine versus placebo. The CDR3 reads CASSLDRNSYTF. The CDR3 nucleotides are TGTGCCAGCAGTTTGGACCGCAACTCCTACACCTTC.